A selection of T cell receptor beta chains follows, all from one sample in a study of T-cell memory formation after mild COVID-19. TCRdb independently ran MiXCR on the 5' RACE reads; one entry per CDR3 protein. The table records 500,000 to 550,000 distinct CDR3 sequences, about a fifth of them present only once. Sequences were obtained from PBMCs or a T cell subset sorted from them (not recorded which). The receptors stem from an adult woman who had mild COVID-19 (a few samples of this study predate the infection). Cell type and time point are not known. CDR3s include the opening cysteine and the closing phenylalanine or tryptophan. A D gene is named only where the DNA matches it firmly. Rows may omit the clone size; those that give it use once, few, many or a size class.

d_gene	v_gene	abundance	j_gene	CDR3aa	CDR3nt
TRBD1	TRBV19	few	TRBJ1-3	CASSMWDSVTGNTIYF	TGTGCCAGTAGTATGTGGGACAGCGTTACTGGAAACACCATATATTTT
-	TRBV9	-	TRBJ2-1	CASSGDYNEQFF	TGTGCCAGCAGCGGGGACTACAATGAGCAGTTCTTC
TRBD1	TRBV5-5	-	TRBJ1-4	CASRTGQGATNEKLFF	TGTGCCAGCAGAACGGGACAGGGTGCAACTAATGAAAAACTGTTTTTT
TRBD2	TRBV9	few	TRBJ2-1	CASSPRPLAGGFNEQFF	TGTGCCAGCAGCCCTCGACCCCTAGCGGGGGGGTTCAATGAGCAGTTCTTC
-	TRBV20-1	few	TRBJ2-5	CSARASGTQYF	TGCAGTGCTAGAGCGAGCGGAACCCAGTACTTC
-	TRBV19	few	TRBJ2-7	CASSIEGEPSYEQYF	TGTGCCAGTAGTATAGAAGGGGAACCCTCCTACGAGCAGTACTTC
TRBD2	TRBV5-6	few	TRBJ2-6	CASSPGGRGANVLTF	TGTGCCAGCAGCCCCGGGGGGAGAGGGGCCAACGTCCTGACTTTC
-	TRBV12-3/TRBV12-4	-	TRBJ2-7	CASSLGEFEQYF	TGTGCCAGCAGTTTAGGGGAGTTCGAGCAGTACTTC
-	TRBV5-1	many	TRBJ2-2	CASSFQGAGELFF	TGCGCCAGCAGCTTCCAGGGCGCCGGGGAGCTGTTTTTT
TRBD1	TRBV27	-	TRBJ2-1	CASRTGDRDYNEQFF	TGTGCCAGCAGGACCGGGGACAGGGACTACAATGAGCAGTTCTTC
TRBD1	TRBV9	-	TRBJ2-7	CASSATGQVSYEQYF	TGTGCCAGCAGCGCAACGGGACAGGTTTCCTACGAGCAGTACTTC